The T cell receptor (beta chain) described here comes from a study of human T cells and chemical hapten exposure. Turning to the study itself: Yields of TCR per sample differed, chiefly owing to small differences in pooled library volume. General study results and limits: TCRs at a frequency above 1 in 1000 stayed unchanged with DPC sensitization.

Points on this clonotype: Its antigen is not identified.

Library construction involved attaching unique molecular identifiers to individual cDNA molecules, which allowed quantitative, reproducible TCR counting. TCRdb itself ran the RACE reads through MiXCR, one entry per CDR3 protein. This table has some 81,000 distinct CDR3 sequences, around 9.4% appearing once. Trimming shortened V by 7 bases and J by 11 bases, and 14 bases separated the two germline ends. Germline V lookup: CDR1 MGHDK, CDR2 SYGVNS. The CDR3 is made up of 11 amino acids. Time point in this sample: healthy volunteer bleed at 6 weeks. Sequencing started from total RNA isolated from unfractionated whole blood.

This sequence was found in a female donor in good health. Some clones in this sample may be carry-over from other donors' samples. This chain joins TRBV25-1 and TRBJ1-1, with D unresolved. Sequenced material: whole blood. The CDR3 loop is CASTKGGWAFF. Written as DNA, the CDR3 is TGTGCCAGCACCAAGGGAGGTTGGGCTTTCTTT.